The following is a T cell receptor beta chain sequence with its context. Its antigen is not known. Researchers ran the PCR with 60 Vbeta and 13 Jbeta primers. Using immunoSEQ multiplex PCR, the repertoire was profiled, and TCRdb retains in-frame clones only, with some absent. The table records around 110,000 clones, 75% to 85% of them present only once. The data are from a study of cytomegalovirus exposure and HLA in healthy donors. Study summary: The Caucasian-associated ancestry cluster contained around four fifths of the 398 genotyped donors.

Study conclusions and caveats: Per a later analysis, roughly 17,000 TCR beta sequences showed association with HLA alleles at 0.05 false discovery rate. Altogether, 170 or so TCR beta chains were recorded as cytomegalovirus-associated.

The sequenced sample was PBMCs. This receptor was obtained from a man younger than 45 in good health and CMV-seropositive.

CDR3 in amino acids: CASWDRASGNTIYF. DNA for the CDR3: TGTGCCAGTTGGGACAGGGCCTCTGGAAACACCATATATTTT. The chain employs TRBV19 and TRBJ1-3; 9 bases match TRBD1. Looked up from germline, CDR1 is LNHDA and CDR2 is SQIVND (reference sequence). After removal of 8 bases from V and 0 bases from J, the junction contained 2 bases not matched to a gene. The CDR3 covers 14 residues.